Detailed here is one T cell receptor (beta chain). The data were taken from a study of OX40 agonist ivuxolimab in advanced cancers. This CDR3 spans 15 amino acids. V was trimmed by 1 base and J by 3 bases, leaving 12 bases between them. CDR1 is SEHNR and CDR2 is FQNEAQ in the germline V gene (reference sequence). Clones were read by immunoSEQ multiplex PCR, and TCRdb kept only the in-frame ones, dropping some. The sample includes 20,000 to 25,000 clones, approximately 80% seen only once; the top ten take approximately 15%. The sample consisted of CD4+ or CD8+ T cells sorted from blood, taken in a trial of the OX40 agonist ivuxolimab. This receptor was identified in an adult with an advanced solid tumor such as melanoma, head and neck, liver or kidney cancer. This chain links TRBV7-9 with TRBJ1-2; tentative D call: TRBD1 (6 bases). CDR3 sequence reads: CASSLEAGGDYGYTF. The CDR3 nucleotides read TGTGCCAGCAGCTTAGAAGCCGGGGGCGACTATGGCTACACCTTC.